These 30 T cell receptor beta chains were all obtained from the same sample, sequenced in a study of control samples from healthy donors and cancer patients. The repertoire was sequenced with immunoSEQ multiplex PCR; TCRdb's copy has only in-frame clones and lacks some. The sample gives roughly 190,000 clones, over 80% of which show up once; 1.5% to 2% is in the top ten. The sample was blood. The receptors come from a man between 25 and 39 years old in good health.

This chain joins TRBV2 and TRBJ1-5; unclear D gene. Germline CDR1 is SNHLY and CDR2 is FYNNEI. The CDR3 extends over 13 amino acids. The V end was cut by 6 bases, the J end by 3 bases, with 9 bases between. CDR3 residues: CASRVSYNQPQHF. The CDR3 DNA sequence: TGTGCCAGCAGGGTGTCGTACAATCAGCCCCAGCATTTT.

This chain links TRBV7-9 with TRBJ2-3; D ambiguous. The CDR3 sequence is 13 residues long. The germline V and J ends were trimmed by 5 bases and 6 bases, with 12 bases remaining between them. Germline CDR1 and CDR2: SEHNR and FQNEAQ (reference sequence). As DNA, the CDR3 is TGTGCCAGCAGCCCGGGCCTAGGGGATACGCAGTATTTT. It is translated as CASSPGLGDTQYF. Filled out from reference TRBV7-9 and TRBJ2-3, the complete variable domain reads DTGVSQNPRHKITKRGQNVTFRCDPISEHNRLYWYRQTLGQGPEFLTYFQNEAQLEKSRLLSDRFSAERPKGSFSTLEIQRTEQGDSAMYLCASSPGLGDTQYFGPGTRLTVL.

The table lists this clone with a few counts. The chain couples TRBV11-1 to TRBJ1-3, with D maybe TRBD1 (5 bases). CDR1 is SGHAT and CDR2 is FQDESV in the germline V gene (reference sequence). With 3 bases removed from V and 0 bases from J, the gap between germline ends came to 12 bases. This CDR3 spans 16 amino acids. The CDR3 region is CASSFGRTYSGNTIYF. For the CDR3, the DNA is TGTGCCAGCAGCTTCGGACGGACATACTCTGGAAACACCATATATTTT.

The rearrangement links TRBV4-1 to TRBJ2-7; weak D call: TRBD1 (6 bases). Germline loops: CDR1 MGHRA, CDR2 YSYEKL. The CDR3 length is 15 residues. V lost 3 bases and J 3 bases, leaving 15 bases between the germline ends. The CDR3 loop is CASSHGQISHYEQYF. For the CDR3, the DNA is TGCGCCAGCAGCCATGGACAGATTTCACACTACGAGCAGTACTTC.

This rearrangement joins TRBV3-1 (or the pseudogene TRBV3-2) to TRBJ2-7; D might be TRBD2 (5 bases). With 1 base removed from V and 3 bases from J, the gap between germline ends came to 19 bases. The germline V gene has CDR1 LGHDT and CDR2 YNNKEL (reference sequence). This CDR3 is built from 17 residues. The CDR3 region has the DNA TGTGCCAGCAGCCAAGCCCAAGTGGGAGATGCTGACTACGAGCAGTACTTC. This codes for CASSQAQVGDADYEQYF.

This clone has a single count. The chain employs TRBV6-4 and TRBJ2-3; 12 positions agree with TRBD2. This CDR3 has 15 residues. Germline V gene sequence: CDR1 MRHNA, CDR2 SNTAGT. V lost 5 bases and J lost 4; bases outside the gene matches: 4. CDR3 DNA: TGTGCCAGCAGTCCTAGCGGGGGGGAGCCAGATACGCAGTATTTT. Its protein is CASSPSGGEPDTQYF.

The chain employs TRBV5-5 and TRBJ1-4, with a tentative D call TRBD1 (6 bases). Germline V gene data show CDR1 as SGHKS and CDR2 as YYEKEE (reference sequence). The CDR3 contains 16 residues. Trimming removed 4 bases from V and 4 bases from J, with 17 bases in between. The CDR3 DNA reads TGTGCCAGCAGCATCGGGGGCAGGCAGAGTAATGAAAAACTGTTTTTT. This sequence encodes CASSIGGRQSNEKLFF.

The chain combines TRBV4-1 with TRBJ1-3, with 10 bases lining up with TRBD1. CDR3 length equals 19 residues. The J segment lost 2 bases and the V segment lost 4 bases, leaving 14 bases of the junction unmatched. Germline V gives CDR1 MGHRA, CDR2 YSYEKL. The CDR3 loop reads CASSPRGGTGELPGNTIYF. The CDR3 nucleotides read TGCGCCAGCAGCCCACGTGGCGGGACAGGGGAATTGCCTGGAAACACCATATATTTT.

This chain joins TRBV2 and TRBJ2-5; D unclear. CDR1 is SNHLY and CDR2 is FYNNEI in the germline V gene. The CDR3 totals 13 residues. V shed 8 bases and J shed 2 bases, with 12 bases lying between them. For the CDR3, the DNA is TGTGCCAGCTGCCGGGCCACACAAGAGACCCAGTACTTC. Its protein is CASCRATQETQYF.

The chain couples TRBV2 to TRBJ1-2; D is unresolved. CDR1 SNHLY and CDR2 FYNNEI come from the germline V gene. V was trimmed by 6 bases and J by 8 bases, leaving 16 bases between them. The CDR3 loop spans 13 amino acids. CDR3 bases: TGTGCCAGCAGCCGGACTGGTTATGAGGGCTACACCTTC. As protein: CASSRTGYEGYTF.

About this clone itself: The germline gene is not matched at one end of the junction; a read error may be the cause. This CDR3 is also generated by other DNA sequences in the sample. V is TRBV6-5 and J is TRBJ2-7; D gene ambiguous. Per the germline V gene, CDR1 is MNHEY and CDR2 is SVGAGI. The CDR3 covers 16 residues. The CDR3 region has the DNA TGTGCCAGCAGTTACTCGATGGCAGGTAGCATCTACGAACAGTACTTC. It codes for CASSYSMAGSIYEQYF.

CDR3 in DNA: TGCAGTGCTAGTCGGGGGAACGATGGCTACACCTTC. Protein sequence: CSASRGNDGYTF. V is TRBV20-1 and J is TRBJ1-2; possibly TRBD1 for D (5 bases). CDR3 length: 12 amino acids. The germline V gene encodes CDR1 DFQATT and CDR2 SNEGSKA (reference sequence). V lost 3 bases to trimming and J lost 6 bases, with 11 bases between them.

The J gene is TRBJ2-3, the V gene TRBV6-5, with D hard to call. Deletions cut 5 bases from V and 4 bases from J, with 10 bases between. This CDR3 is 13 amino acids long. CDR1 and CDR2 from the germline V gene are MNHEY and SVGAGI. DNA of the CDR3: TGTGCCAGCAGTCGCGTTAAGGCAGATACGCAGTATTTT. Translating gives CASSRVKADTQYF.

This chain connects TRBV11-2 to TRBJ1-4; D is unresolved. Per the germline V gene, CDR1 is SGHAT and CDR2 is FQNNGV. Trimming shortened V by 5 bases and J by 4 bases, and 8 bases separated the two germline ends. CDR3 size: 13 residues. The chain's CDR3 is CASSLGLNEKLFF. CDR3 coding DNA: TGTGCCAGCAGCCTCGGACTTAATGAAAAACTGTTTTTT.

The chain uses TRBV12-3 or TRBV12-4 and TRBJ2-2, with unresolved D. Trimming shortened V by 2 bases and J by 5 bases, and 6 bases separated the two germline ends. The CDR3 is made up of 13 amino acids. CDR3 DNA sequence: TGTGCCAGCAGTTTACCGTTTACCGGGGAGCTGTTTTTT. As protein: CASSLPFTGELFF.

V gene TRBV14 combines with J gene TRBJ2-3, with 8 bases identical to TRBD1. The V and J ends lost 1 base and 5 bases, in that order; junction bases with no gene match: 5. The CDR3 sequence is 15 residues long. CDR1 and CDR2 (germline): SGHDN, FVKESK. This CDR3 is CASSQGGQGQDTQYF. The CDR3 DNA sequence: TGTGCCAGCAGCCAAGGTGGACAGGGTCAAGATACGCAGTATTTT. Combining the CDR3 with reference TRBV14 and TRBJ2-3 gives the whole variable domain EAGVTQFPSHSVIEKGQTVTLRCDPISGHDNLYWYRRVMGKEIKFLLHFVKESKQDESGMPNNRFLAERTGGTYSTLKVQPAELEDSGVYFCASSQGGQGQDTQYFGPGTRLTVL.

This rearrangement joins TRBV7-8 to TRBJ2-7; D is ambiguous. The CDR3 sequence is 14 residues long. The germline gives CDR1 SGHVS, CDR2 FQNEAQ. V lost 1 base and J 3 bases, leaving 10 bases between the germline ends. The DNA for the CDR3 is TGTGCCAGCAGCTTAGTCGGCAGGAACTACGAGCAGTACTTC. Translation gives CASSLVGRNYEQYF.

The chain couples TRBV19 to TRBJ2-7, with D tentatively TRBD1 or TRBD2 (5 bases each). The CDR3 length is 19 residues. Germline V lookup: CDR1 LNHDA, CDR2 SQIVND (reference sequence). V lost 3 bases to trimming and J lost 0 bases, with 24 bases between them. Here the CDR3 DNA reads TGTGCCAGTAGTATGCGGCCGTGGTTCCGGGACCCGAGCTCCTACGAGCAGTACTTC. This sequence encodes CASSMRPWFRDPSSYEQYF.

CDR3 residues: CATSESGAGANYGYTF. Written as DNA, the CDR3 is TGTGCCACCAGTGAGTCCGGGGCAGGGGCTAACTATGGCTACACCTTC. This chain uses TRBV24-1 with TRBJ1-2, with D possibly being TRBD1 (6 bases). Deletions cut 4 bases from V and 0 bases from J, with 14 bases between. The V gene's germline CDR1 is KGHDR and CDR2 SFDVKD. The CDR3 has 16 residues.

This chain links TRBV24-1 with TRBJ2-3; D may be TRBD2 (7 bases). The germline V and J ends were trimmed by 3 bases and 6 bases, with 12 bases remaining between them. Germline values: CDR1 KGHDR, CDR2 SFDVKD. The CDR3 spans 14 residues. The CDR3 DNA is TGTGCCACCAGTGATGGGGGGGCTGCGGATACGCAGTATTTT. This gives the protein CATSDGGAADTQYF.

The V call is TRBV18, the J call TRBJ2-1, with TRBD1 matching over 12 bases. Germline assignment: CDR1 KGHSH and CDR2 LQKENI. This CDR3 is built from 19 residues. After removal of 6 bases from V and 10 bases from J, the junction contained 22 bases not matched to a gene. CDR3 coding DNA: TGTGCCAGCTCGCCTGGATCCGGGACAGGGGGCGAAGACCCACTCGAGCAGTTCTTC. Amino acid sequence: CASSPGSGTGGEDPLEQFF.

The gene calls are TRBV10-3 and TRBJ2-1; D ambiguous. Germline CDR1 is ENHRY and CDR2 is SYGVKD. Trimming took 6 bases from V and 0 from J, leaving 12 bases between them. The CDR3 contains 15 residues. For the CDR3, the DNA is TGTGCCATCAGGAAGACTTCGAGCTCCTACAATGAGCAGTTCTTC. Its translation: CAIRKTSSSYNEQFF.

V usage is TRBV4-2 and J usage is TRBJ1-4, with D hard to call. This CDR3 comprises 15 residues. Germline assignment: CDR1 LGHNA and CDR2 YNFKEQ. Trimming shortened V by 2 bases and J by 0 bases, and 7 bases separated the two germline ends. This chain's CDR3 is CASSQWQATNEKLFF. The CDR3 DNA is TGTGCCAGCAGCCAATGGCAAGCAACTAATGAAAAACTGTTTTTT.

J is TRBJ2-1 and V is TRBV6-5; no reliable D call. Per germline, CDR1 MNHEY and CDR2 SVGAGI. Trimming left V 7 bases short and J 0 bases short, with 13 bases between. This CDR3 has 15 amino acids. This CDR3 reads CASNSRSSSYNEQFF. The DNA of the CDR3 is TGTGCCAGCAACAGTAGGAGCAGCTCCTACAATGAGCAGTTCTTC.

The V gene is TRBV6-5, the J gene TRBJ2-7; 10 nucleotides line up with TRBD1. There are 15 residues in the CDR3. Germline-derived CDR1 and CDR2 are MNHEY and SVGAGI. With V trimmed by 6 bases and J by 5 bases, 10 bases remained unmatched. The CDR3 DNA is TGTGCCAGCAGAGATTTGACAGGGGGCTACCACGAGCAGTACTTC. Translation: CASRDLTGGYHEQYF.

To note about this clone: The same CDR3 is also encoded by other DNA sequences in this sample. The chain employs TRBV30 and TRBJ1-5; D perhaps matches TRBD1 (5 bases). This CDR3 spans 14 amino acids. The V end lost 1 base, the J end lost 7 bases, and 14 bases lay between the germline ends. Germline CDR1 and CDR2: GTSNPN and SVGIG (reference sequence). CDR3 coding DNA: TGTGCCTGGAGTGGAAGGGGCGCGGGGCAGCCCCAGCATTTT. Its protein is CAWSGRGAGQPQHF.

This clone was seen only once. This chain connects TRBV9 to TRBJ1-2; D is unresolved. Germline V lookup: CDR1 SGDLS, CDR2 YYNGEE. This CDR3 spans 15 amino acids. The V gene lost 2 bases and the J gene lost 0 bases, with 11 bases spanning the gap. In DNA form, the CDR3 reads TGTGCCAGCAGCGTCGATCCCACCGCTAACTATGGCTACACCTTC. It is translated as CASSVDPTANYGYTF.

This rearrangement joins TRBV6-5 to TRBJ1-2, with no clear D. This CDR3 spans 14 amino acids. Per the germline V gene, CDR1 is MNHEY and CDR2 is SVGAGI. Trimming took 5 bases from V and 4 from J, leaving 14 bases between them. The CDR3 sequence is CASSRDHLSYGYTF. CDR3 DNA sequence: TGTGCCAGCAGTCGAGACCACTTGAGCTATGGCTACACCTTC.

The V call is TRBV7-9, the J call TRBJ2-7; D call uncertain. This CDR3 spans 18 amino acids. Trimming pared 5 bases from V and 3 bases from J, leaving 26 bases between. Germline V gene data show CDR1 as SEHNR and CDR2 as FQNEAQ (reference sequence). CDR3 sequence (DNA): TGTGCCAGCAGCCAGCTAAGAACCCAGAATCCCCTCTACTACGAGCAGTACTTC. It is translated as CASSQLRTQNPLYYEQYF.

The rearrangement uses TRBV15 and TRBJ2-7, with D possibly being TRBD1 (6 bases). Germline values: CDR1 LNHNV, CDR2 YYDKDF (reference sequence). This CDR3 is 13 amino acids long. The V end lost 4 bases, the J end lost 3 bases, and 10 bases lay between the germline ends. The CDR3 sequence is CATSTGQFYEQYF. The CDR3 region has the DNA TGTGCCACCAGCACTGGACAGTTCTACGAGCAGTACTTC.